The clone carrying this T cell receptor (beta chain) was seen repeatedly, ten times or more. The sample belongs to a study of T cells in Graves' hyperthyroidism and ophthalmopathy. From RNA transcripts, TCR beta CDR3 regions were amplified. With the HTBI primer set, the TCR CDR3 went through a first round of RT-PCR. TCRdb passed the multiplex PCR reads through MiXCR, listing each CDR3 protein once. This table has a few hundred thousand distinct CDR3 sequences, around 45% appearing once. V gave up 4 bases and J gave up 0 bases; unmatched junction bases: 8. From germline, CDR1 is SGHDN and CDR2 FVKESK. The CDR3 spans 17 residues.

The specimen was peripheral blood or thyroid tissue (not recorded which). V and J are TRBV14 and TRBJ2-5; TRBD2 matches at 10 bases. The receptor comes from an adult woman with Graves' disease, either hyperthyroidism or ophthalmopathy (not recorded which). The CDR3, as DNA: TGTGCCAGCAGCCGCGGAATAACTAGCGGGAACCAAGAGACCCAGTACTTC. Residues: CASSRGITSGNQETQYF.